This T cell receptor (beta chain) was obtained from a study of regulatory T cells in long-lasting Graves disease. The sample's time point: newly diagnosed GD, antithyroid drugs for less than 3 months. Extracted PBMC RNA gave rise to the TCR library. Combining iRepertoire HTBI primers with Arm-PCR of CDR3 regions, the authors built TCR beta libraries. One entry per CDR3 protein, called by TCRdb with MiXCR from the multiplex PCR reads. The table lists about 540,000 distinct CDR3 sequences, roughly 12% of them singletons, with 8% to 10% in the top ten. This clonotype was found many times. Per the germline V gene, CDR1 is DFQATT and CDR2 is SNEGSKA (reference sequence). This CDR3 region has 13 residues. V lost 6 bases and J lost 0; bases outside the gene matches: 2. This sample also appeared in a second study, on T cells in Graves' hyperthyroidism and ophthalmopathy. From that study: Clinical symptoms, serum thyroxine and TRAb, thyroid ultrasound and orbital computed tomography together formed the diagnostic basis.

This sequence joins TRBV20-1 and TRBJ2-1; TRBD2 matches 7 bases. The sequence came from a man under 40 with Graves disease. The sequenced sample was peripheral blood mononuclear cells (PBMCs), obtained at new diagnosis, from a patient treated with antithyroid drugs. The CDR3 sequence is CSAQRDSYNEQFF. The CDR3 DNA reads TGCAGTGCACAGCGGGACTCCTACAATGAGCAGTTCTTC.